The next 22 T cell receptor beta chains were all read from a single sample in a study of cytomegalovirus exposure and HLA in healthy donors. With 60 Vbeta and 13 Jbeta primers, the PCR was carried out. Clones were read by immunoSEQ multiplex PCR, and TCRdb kept only the in-frame ones, dropping some. The repertoire has 180,000 or so clones, roughly 75% of them found once; the top ten carry about 8%. Sequencing was done on a sample of PBMCs. The receptors originated from a woman between 35 and 50 years old in good health and CMV-seropositive.

CDR3 in DNA: TGCGCCAGCAGTGACTGGGGGCTTAGCAATCAGCCCCAGCATTTT. Translation gives CASSDWGLSNQPQHF. The chain recombines TRBV10-2 with TRBJ1-5; D possibly corresponds to TRBD1 (6 bases). Germline-derived CDR1 and CDR2 are WSHSY and SAAADI. The CDR3 has 15 amino acids. The V end lost 3 bases, the J end lost 0 bases, and 9 bases lay between the germline ends.

This chain links TRBV11-2 with TRBJ2-7; 7 nucleotides align to TRBD2. Germline V gene lookup returns CDR1 SGHAT and CDR2 FQNNGV. V gave up 8 bases and J gave up 5 bases; unmatched junction bases: 24. This CDR3 comprises 18 residues. CDR3 region: CASAARGRGPRGYHEQYF. In nucleotides, the CDR3 is TGTGCCAGCGCAGCTCGCGGGAGAGGACCTCGTGGTTATCACGAGCAGTACTTC. The full variable domain, with the rest looked up from reference TRBV11-2 and TRBJ2-7, is EAGVAQSPRYKIIEKRQSVAFWCNPISGHATLYWYQQILGQGPKLLIQFQNNGVVDDSQLPKDRFSAERLKGVDSTLKIQPAKLEDSAVYLCASAARGRGPRGYHEQYFGPGTRLTVT.

The V and J genes are TRBV2 and TRBJ2-2, with 8 bases aligning to TRBD1. Germline-derived CDR1 and CDR2 are SNHLY and FYNNEI. The J segment lost 4 bases and the V segment lost 4 bases, leaving 2 bases of the junction unmatched. The CDR3 consists of 14 residues. The CDR3 nucleotides are TGTGCCAGCAGTGGACAGGGGCGCACCGGGGAGCTGTTTTTT. It encodes CASSGQGRTGELFF.

This clone appeared once. The J gene is TRBJ1-2, the V gene TRBV5-8; D is undetermined. The V end lost 1 base, the J end lost 4 bases, and 11 bases lay between the germline ends. Germline CDR1 SGHTS, CDR2 YDEGEE. The CDR3 covers 14 residues. The DNA of the CDR3 is TGTGCCAGCAGCTTGAGAGGCTTGGGCTATGGCTACACCTTC. As protein: CASSLRGLGYGYTF.

V and J are TRBV18 and TRBJ1-2; D is ambiguous. V lost 2 bases to trimming and J lost 3 bases, with 16 bases between them. The CDR3 extends over 16 amino acids. Germline V gene sequence: CDR1 KGHSH, CDR2 LQKENI. CDR3 in DNA: TGTGCCAGCTCACCATTACCGGGAACCAGCGACTATGGCTACACCTTC. Residues: CASSPLPGTSDYGYTF. Full variable domain (missing parts from reference TRBV18 and TRBJ1-2): NAGVMQNPRHLVRRRGQEARLRCSPMKGHSHVYWYRQLPEEGLKFMVYLQKENIIDESGMPKERFSAEFPKEGPSILRIQQVVRGDSAAYFCASSPLPGTSDYGYTFGSGTRLTVV.

The V gene is TRBV7-9, the J gene TRBJ2-7, with TRBD2 as a possible D gene (6 bases). The CDR3 runs to 14 residues. V lost 5 bases and J lost 10, with 21 bases in between. Germline CDR1 is SEHNR and CDR2 is FQNEAQ (reference sequence). In nucleotides, the CDR3 is TGTGCCAGCAGCCTCCGGGACTCGATAGTCGCACAGTACTTC. Amino acids: CASSLRDSIVAQYF.

The chain has TRBV7-8 and TRBJ2-2; TRBD1 agrees at 8 bases. The germline V gene encodes CDR1 SGHVS and CDR2 FQNEAQ. J lost 7 bases, V lost 3 bases, and 4 bases had no gene match. CDR3 length: 14 amino acids. CDR3 DNA: TGTGCCAGCAGCTTTCAGGGGGCGATCGGGGAGCTGTTTTTT. Translation: CASSFQGAIGELFF.

The chain is built from TRBV4-1 and TRBJ1-2, with D possibly matching TRBD1 (5 bases). Trimming cost V 4 bases and J 0 bases, with 9 bases left between them. There are 14 residues in the CDR3. Looked up from germline, CDR1 is MGHRA and CDR2 is YSYEKL. CDR3 loop: CASSRDRANYGYTF. The CDR3 DNA reads as TGCGCCAGCAGCCGCGACAGAGCTAACTATGGCTACACCTTC.

This sequence joins TRBV18 and TRBJ2-3, with D possibly being TRBD1 (5 bases). Germline-derived CDR1 and CDR2 are KGHSH and LQKENI. V lost 0 bases and J lost 6, with 7 bases in between. This CDR3 region has 13 residues. The DNA for the CDR3 is TGTGCCAGCTCACCACCCGCAGGGGATACGCAGTATTTT. It codes for CASSPPAGDTQYF. The whole variable domain, filled in from reference TRBV18 and TRBJ2-3, reads NAGVMQNPRHLVRRRGQEARLRCSPMKGHSHVYWYRQLPEEGLKFMVYLQKENIIDESGMPKERFSAEFPKEGPSILRIQQVVRGDSAAYFCASSPPAGDTQYFGPGTRLTVL.

The chain employs TRBV5-1 and TRBJ2-1; 9 positions agree with TRBD2. Germline CDR1 is SGHRS and CDR2 is YFSETQ. The V and J ends lost 7 bases and 4 bases, in that order; junction bases with no gene match: 15. This CDR3 spans 17 amino acids. The CDR3, as DNA: TGCGCCAGCGGGCTAGCGGGACCGGCGACCCTTTACAATGAGCAGTTCTTC. Translation: CASGLAGPATLYNEQFF. The variable domain in full, completed from reference TRBV5-1 and TRBJ2-1, reads KAGVTQTPRYLIKTRGQQVTLSCSPISGHRSVSWYQQTPGQGLQFLFEYFSETQRNKGNFPGRFSGRQFSNSRSEMNVSTLELGDSALYLCASGLAGPATLYNEQFFGPGTRLTVL.

The rearrangement joins TRBV5-1 to TRBJ1-6; the D is unclear. Germline CDR1 and CDR2: SGHRS and YFSETQ. This CDR3 region has 16 residues. Trimming left V 2 bases short and J 7 bases short, with 16 bases between. The chain's CDR3 is CASSFGGSGVNSPLHF. CDR3 DNA: TGCGCCAGCAGCTTCGGTGGGAGTGGGGTAAATTCACCCCTCCACTTT.

This clone appeared once. The V and J genes are TRBV5-4 and TRBJ2-1, with TRBD2 matching 9 bases. In germline, CDR1 is SGHNT, CDR2 YYREEE (reference sequence). The CDR3 sequence is 15 residues long. V trimming: 3 bases; J trimming: 3 bases; junction bases outside the gene matches: 4. In nucleotides, the CDR3 is TGTGCCAGCAGCTCCTCTAGCGGGATCTACAATGAGCAGTTCTTC. It yields the protein CASSSSSGIYNEQFF.

The chain uses TRBV10-1 and TRBJ2-2; D possibly corresponds to TRBD1 (6 bases). CDR1 is WNHNN and CDR2 is SYGVQD in the germline V gene (reference sequence). Trimming stripped 9 bases from V and 2 bases from J, with 16 bases between. The length of the CDR3 is 15 residues. The CDR3, as DNA: TGCGCCAGTGGGAATCAGGGGTCCAACACCGGGGAGCTGTTTTTT. This translates into CASGNQGSNTGELFF.

The genes are TRBV2 and TRBJ2-6; 10 bases line up with TRBD1. There are 16 residues in the CDR3. Germline CDR1 is SNHLY and CDR2 is FYNNEI. Trimming took 3 bases from V and 1 from J; bases not matched to a gene: 0. CDR3 bases: TGTGCCAGCAGTGAGGGACAGGGGTCTGGGGCCAACGTCCTGACTTTC. It translates to CASSEGQGSGANVLTF.

The rearrangement links TRBV5-8 to TRBJ1-1; D is possibly TRBD1 (5 bases). V shed 0 bases and J shed 4 bases, with 10 bases lying between them. Germline V gene sequence: CDR1 SGHTS, CDR2 YDEGEE. This CDR3 comprises 14 residues. The CDR3 reads CASSLDRRLTEAFF. CDR3 DNA sequence: TGTGCCAGCAGCTTGGACAGGAGACTCACTGAAGCTTTCTTT.

This sequence joins TRBV19 and TRBJ1-1; 7 bases line up with TRBD1. This CDR3 is 15 amino acids long. The trim removed 7 bases at V and 0 bases at J, leaving 8 bases unmatched. CDR1 LNHDA and CDR2 SQIVND come from the germline V gene (reference sequence). This chain's CDR3 is CASTRGQLMNTEAFF. The CDR3 nucleotides are TGTGCCAGTACTCGGGGACAGCTCATGAACACTGAAGCTTTCTTT.

The rearrangement joins TRBV7-8 to TRBJ2-3; 7 bases match TRBD2. The V segment lost 5 bases and the J segment 1 base; nucleotides outside the gene matches: 15. Germline loops: CDR1 SGHVS, CDR2 FQNEAQ. This CDR3 has 18 residues. The CDR3 here is CASSPGTKGGGRTDTQYF. The CDR3 nucleotides read TGTGCCAGCAGCCCCGGGACTAAGGGTGGTGGTCGCACAGATACGCAGTATTTT.

This chain uses TRBV7-2 with TRBJ2-1; D may be TRBD2 (7 bases). The CDR3 has 16 residues. With 3 bases removed from V and 7 bases from J, the gap between germline ends came to 19 bases. Germline CDR1 reads SGHTA; CDR2 reads FQGNSA. As DNA, the CDR3 is TGTGCCAGCAGCTTCGGAGGGGGGGCCCTTGGGAATGAGCAGTTCTTC. This gives the protein CASSFGGGALGNEQFF.

The DNA for the CDR3 is TGTGCCAGCAGCATAGGCCGGGAAAAGAGGGGAAACACCATATATTTT. Translating gives CASSIGREKRGNTIYF. The chain combines TRBV7-9 with TRBJ1-3; D is uncertain. V lost 5 bases and J lost 4, with 18 bases in between. The CDR3 extends over 16 amino acids. Germline CDR1 reads SEHNR; CDR2 reads FQNEAQ (reference sequence).

This clone was counted once. The genes are TRBV6-5 and TRBJ2-7, with TRBD1 matching over 10 bases. Germline V gives CDR1 MNHEY, CDR2 SVGAGI. The junction had 11 bases not matched to a gene; V was cut back by 7 bases and J by 5 bases. CDR3 length equals 15 residues. DNA for the CDR3: TGTGCCAGCACCGCACGTGGGGACAGGGGCAACGAGCAGTACTTC. Translation gives CASTARGDRGNEQYF.

This chain connects TRBV5-1 to TRBJ2-7, with 7 bases identical to TRBD2. The CDR3 length is 15 residues. The V segment lost 0 bases and the J segment 6 bases; nucleotides outside the gene matches: 9. Germline V gene lookup returns CDR1 SGHRS and CDR2 YFSETQ. CDR3 loop: CASSLEGGGTGEQYF. The DNA of the CDR3 is TGCGCCAGCAGCTTGGAGGGCGGGGGTACGGGCGAGCAGTACTTC.

The rearrangement links TRBV28 to TRBJ1-5; 7 bases map to TRBD1. The germline V gene encodes CDR1 MDHEN and CDR2 SYDVKM. V dropped 2 bases and J dropped 1; count of bases not matched to a gene: 11. CDR3 length equals 18 residues. The CDR3 bases are TGTGCCAGCAGTTTAGACAGGGTCAAAAACCGAAGCAATCAGCCCCAGCATTTT. Its protein product is CASSLDRVKNRSNQPQHF.